The entry below describes one T cell receptor beta chain. Its specificity is unknown. At the DNA level, this CDR3 is encoded by other sequences in the same sample as well. CD4+ cells yielded CD45RA+ naive and CD45RA-negative memory subsets. The data are from a study of shared clonotypes between healthy human individuals. The study, taken as a whole, reports: Since donors were few, the genetic and exposure-history diversity represented was limited.

Generated by immunoSEQ multiplex PCR, the TCRdb table keeps only in-frame clones and is missing some. This table holds about 2.5 million clones, 80% to 95% found once. Trimming cost V 1 base and J 6 bases, with 2 bases left between them. The CDR3 consists of 10 residues. The V gene's germline CDR1 is DFQATT and CDR2 SNEGSKA (reference sequence). The source material was naive CD4+ T cells from PBMCs. Subset of the sample: CD45RA+ positively selected. The chain has TRBV20-1 and TRBJ2-3; no clear D gene. This TCR was recovered from a man younger than 35 in good health. Some clones in this sample may be carry-over from other donors' samples. The CDR3: CSARVDTQYF. The CDR3 DNA follows: TGCAGTGCTAGAGTTGATACGCAGTATTTT.